This passage covers 17 T cell receptor beta chains from one sample sequenced in a study of shared clonotypes between healthy human individuals. Repertoires were generated with immunoSEQ multiplex PCR, while TCRdb's copy carries only in-frame clones and drops some. The table records around 560,000 clones, about 95% of them present only once. Naivety among CD8 cells was defined by CD45RO negativity and positive CCR7 selection, thereby excluding terminally differentiated effector memory CD45RA+ cells. Input material: naive CD8+ T cells sorted from blood. These receptors originate from a woman aged 25 to 39 in good health.

V usage is TRBV28 and J usage is TRBJ2-3; 9 nucleotides match TRBD1. The CDR3 runs to 14 residues. CDR1 is MDHEN and CDR2 is SYDVKM in the germline V gene. Trimming took 6 bases from V and 3 from J; bases not matched to a gene: 4. CDR3 DNA: TGTGCCAGCAGCCTACAGGGGGCTACAGATACGCAGTATTTT. Translated: CASSLQGATDTQYF.

This clone occurred a few times. The J gene is TRBJ1-5, the V gene TRBV21-1; the table's D call TRBD1 went unverified against the DNA. TRBV21-1 is assigned pseudogene status. The CDR3 loop spans 14 amino acids. In DNA form, the CDR3 reads TGTGCCAGCAGCAAAGAAGCTCACAGGGGCGCCAAGCATTTT. It codes for CASSKEAHRGAKHF.

The chain recombines TRBV27 with TRBJ2-1; TRBD2 aligns across 7 bases. Germline trimming cut 3 bases from V and 2 bases from J; bases unmatched to any gene: 7. This CDR3 has 16 residues. The germline V gene encodes CDR1 MNHEY and CDR2 SMNVEV (reference sequence). The CDR3 coding sequence is TGTGCCAGCAGTTTGGCCTTGGGGAGGGCCTACAATGAGCAGTTCTTC. Translating gives CASSLALGRAYNEQFF.

The chain has TRBV28 and TRBJ2-7, with D perhaps matching TRBD1 (6 bases). Trimming stripped 6 bases from V and 1 base from J, with 16 bases between. There are 15 residues in the CDR3. The germline V gene encodes CDR1 MDHEN and CDR2 SYDVKM. The chain's CDR3 is CASRRQDSLSYEQYF. For the CDR3, the DNA is TGTGCCAGCAGACGACAGGACAGTCTGTCCTACGAGCAGTACTTC.

This clone has only one observation. The V call is TRBV5-1, the J call TRBJ2-7, with D possibly being TRBD2 (5 bases). CDR1 is SGHRS, CDR2 YFSETQ, per germline. The CDR3 loop spans 15 amino acids. V was trimmed by 2 bases and J by 0 bases, leaving 12 bases between them. CDR3 DNA sequence: TGCGCCAGCAGCTTCTGGACGGGAAGCTCCTACGAGCAGTACTTC. Translating it yields CASSFWTGSSYEQYF. The entire variable domain, with the rest obtained from reference TRBV5-1 and TRBJ2-7, is as follows: KAGVTQTPRYLIKTRGQQVTLSCSPISGHRSVSWYQQTPGQGLQFLFEYFSETQRNKGNFPGRFSGRQFSNSRSEMNVSTLELGDSALYLCASSFWTGSSYEQYFGPGTRLTVT.

The chain is built from TRBV28 and TRBJ2-2; D unclear. The length of the CDR3 is 17 residues. Germline CDR1 MDHEN, CDR2 SYDVKM. V gave up 3 bases and J gave up 3 bases, with 17 bases separating them. CDR3 DNA: TGTGCCAGCAGTTTCTCCCAAAGGTGGGCGGACACCGGGGAGCTGTTTTTT. This gives the protein CASSFSQRWADTGELFF.

The rearrangement links TRBV25-1 to TRBJ2-3, with D unresolved. V was pared by 1 base and J by 1 base, with 12 bases between. CDR1 is MGHDK and CDR2 is SYGVNS in the germline V gene. This CDR3 has 16 residues. The CDR3 DNA reads TGTGCCAGCAGTGAATGGTCCCGGGCAGGCACAGATACGCAGTATTTT. This sequence encodes CASSEWSRAGTDTQYF.

About this clone: The sample has other DNA sequences that encode this CDR3 too. CDR3 nucleotides: TGTGCCAGCAGTCTGACAGGGGTAAATGAGCAGTTCTTC. Its translation is CASSLTGVNEQFF. The rearrangement uses TRBV27 and TRBJ2-1; 8 bases agree with TRBD1. Per the germline V gene, CDR1 is MNHEY and CDR2 is SMNVEV (reference sequence). The CDR3 contains 13 residues. The V and J ends lost 5 bases and 7 bases, in that order; junction bases with no gene match: 4.

The chain has TRBV29-1 and TRBJ2-1; D is possibly TRBD1 (6 bases). The V and J ends lost 4 bases and 3 bases respectively, with 22 bases between them. Germline CDR1 is SQVTM and CDR2 is ANQGSEA. The CDR3 runs 17 residues. CDR3 DNA: TGCAGCGTTGTGAAGTTGGCTTCTGACAGGATCTACAATGAGCAGTTCTTC. It translates to CSVVKLASDRIYNEQFF.

As to this clone: It may be a read error: a sequence one base away is much more abundant. This sample also contains other DNA sequences that code for the same CDR3. The chain combines TRBV5-4 with TRBJ2-7, with D perhaps assigned TRBD1 or TRBD2 (5 bases each). V was clipped by 2 bases and J by 3 bases, with 6 bases between them. This CDR3 has 12 residues. CDR1 and CDR2 from the germline V gene are SGHNT and YYREEE (reference sequence). DNA for the CDR3: TGTGCCAGCAGCTTTGGGGGCTACGAGCAGTACTTC. Amino acid sequence: CASSFGGYEQYF.

The rearrangement links TRBV29-1 to TRBJ2-1, with D perhaps matching TRBD2 (6 bases). Germline-derived CDR1 and CDR2 are SQVTM and ANQGSEA. The CDR3 is 14 residues long. V lost 2 bases, J lost 4 bases, and 12 bases lay in between. DNA for the CDR3: TGCAGCGTTGAATGGGTAGCGGTATACAATGAGCAGTTCTTC. This gives the protein CSVEWVAVYNEQFF.

V and J are TRBV6-4 and TRBJ2-1; TRBD1 matches 11 bases. V dropped 2 bases and J dropped 6; count of bases not matched to a gene: 3. Germline loops: CDR1 MRHNA, CDR2 SNTAGT. The CDR3 length is 15 residues. The CDR3 is CASSDSGTGGNEQFF. DNA for the CDR3: TGTGCCAGCAGTGACAGCGGGACAGGGGGCAATGAGCAGTTCTTC.

CDR3 DNA: TGTGCCACCAGCGGCTTACTAGCGGGAGTCAATGAGCAGTTCTTC. Translated, it gives CATSGLLAGVNEQFF. The chain carries TRBV15 and TRBJ2-1; 11 bases are a match to TRBD2. The junction had 6 bases not matched to a gene; V was cut back by 5 bases and J by 6 bases. The germline gives CDR1 LNHNV, CDR2 YYDKDF (reference sequence). CDR3 length: 15 amino acids. The whole variable domain, remainder taken from reference TRBV15 and TRBJ2-1, is DAMVIQNPRYQVTQFGKPVTLSCSQTLNHNVMYWYQQKSSQAPKLLFHYYDKDFNNEADTPDNFQSRRPNTSFCFLDIRSPGLGDTAMYLCATSGLLAGVNEQFFGPGTRLTVL.

This clone was recorded only once. The chain is built from TRBV11-3 and TRBJ2-1; D unresolved. Trimming removed 4 bases from V and 10 bases from J, with 29 bases in between. Germline CDR1 SGHNT, CDR2 YENEEA. The CDR3 has 18 residues. CDR3 coding DNA: TGTGCCAGCAGCTCGGACCAACTACAAGATGCGGTGATCGACGAGCAGTTCTTC. Protein product: CASSSDQLQDAVIDEQFF.

The chain links TRBV4-1 to TRBJ1-3, with D maybe TRBD1 (5 bases). The ends were cut back, 0 bases at V and 0 bases at J, with 12 bases in the middle. The CDR3 sequence is 17 residues long. Per the germline V gene, CDR1 is MGHRA and CDR2 is YSYEKL. CDR3 in DNA: TGCGCCAGCAGCCAAGACTTTGAGACAGTCTCTGGAAACACCATATATTTT. Its protein is CASSQDFETVSGNTIYF.

V and J are TRBV6-5 and TRBJ2-1; weak D call: TRBD1 (5 bases). This CDR3 spans 13 amino acids. V gave up 0 bases and J gave up 6 bases, with 6 bases separating them. CDR1 is MNHEY and CDR2 is SVGAGI in the germline V gene. This chain's CDR3 is CASSYSTGNEQFF. In DNA, the CDR3 is TGTGCCAGCAGTTACTCCACAGGCAATGAGCAGTTCTTC.

In DNA form, the CDR3 reads TGTGCCAGCAGCCCGGGACACCCCTACGAGCAGTACTTC. Encoded protein: CASSPGHPYEQYF. The chain is built from TRBV5-4 and TRBJ2-7, with a possible D match to TRBD1 (6 bases). This CDR3 spans 13 amino acids. Germline V gene sequence: CDR1 SGHNT, CDR2 YYREEE (reference sequence). Trimming stripped 4 bases from V and 2 bases from J, with 10 bases between.